A selection of T cell receptor beta chains follows, all from one sample in a study of cytomegalovirus exposure and HLA in healthy donors. TCRdb's table, derived via immunoSEQ multiplex PCR, lists solely in-frame clones and lacks some. The profile shows about 170,000 clones, 65% to 85% of them singletons. What was sequenced was PBMCs. The receptors stem from a woman between 18 and 30 years old in good health and CMV-seronegative. Each CDR3 is given with its conserved first and last residue. A D gene is named only where the DNA matches it firmly. The listing skips clone size in some rows; elsewhere it reads once, few, many or a size class.

v_gene	abundance	j_gene	d_gene	CDR3nt	CDR3aa
TRBV7-9	NA	TRBJ2-1	TRBD2	TGTGCCAGCAGCTTAGTTTGGGGACTAGCGGGAGTCGGCGATGAGCAGTTCTTC	CASSLVWGLAGVGDEQFF
TRBV28	NA	TRBJ2-7	NA	TGTGCCAGCAGTTTCTTCTACGAGCAGTACTTC	CASSFFYEQYF
TRBV10-3	NA	TRBJ2-7	NA	TGTGCCATCAGTGGGCGACCCGAAGACACTCTCTACGAGCAGTACTTC	CAISGRPEDTLYEQYF
TRBV19	NA	TRBJ1-2	NA	TGTGCCAGTAGTATATCAGAATGCGGCTACACCTTC	CASSISECGYTF
TRBV6-5	once	TRBJ2-1	NA	TGTGCCTCTAGGGGTGCGAGCTCCTACAATGAGCAGTTCTTC	CASRGASSYNEQFF
TRBV6-5	NA	TRBJ2-1	TRBD2	TGTGCCAGCAAGAAGGGAGCGGGACGTGAGCAGTTCTTC	CASKKGAGREQFF
TRBV27	NA	TRBJ1-1	NA	TGTGCCAGCAGTATTCAGGCCGACACTGAAGCTTTCTTT	CASSIQADTEAFF
TRBV15	NA	TRBJ2-2	NA	TGTGCCACCAGCACGGTGAGAACCGGGGAGCTGTTTTTT	CATSTVRTGELFF
TRBV10-1	NA	TRBJ2-7	NA	TGCGCCAGCAGTGAAATGGCAGGACAACCCTACGAGCAGTACTTC	CASSEMAGQPYEQYF
TRBV5-1	NA	TRBJ2-7	TRBD1	TGCGCCAGCAGCCCCGACAGGGGTGAGCAGTACTTC	CASSPDRGEQYF
TRBV19	once	TRBJ2-7	NA	TGTGCCAGTAGTATAAACCCCGTTTACGAGCAGTACTTC	CASSINPVYEQYF
TRBV7-2	NA	TRBJ1-2	TRBD1	TGTGCCAGCAGCCGGGAAGCGGGACAGGCCGTTGGCTACACCTTC	CASSREAGQAVGYTF
TRBV6-5	NA	TRBJ2-1	TRBD2	TGTGCCAGCAGTCAAACTAGCGGGAGTTACAATGAGCAGTTCTTC	CASSQTSGSYNEQFF
TRBV28	NA	TRBJ2-7	TRBD1	TGTGCCAGCAGCCCGGGACAGTACTACGAGCAGTACTTC	CASSPGQYYEQYF
TRBV10-3	once	TRBJ2-3	TRBD2	TGTGCCATCAGTGAGGCCAGCGGGAGAGGTGGTGTTACGCAGTATTTT	CAISEASGRGGVTQYF
TRBV5-1	few	TRBJ1-3	NA	TGCGCCAGCAGCCTAAGCGGCGCTGGAAACACCATATATTTT	CASSLSGAGNTIYF
TRBV28	NA	TRBJ1-1	TRBD1	TGTGCCAGCAGTTTATGGACAGGGGGTTCTGAAGCTTTCTTT	CASSLWTGGSEAFF
TRBV30	few	TRBJ1-1	TRBD1	TGTGCCTGGAGTAGTGGGACAGGGAGGACTGAAGCTTTCTTT	CAWSSGTGRTEAFF
TRBV28	NA	TRBJ2-3	NA	TGTGCCAGCAGTGCTGACAGGTATACAGATACGCAGTATTTT	CASSADRYTDTQYF
TRBV19	NA	TRBJ2-7	NA	TGTGCCACGCAACGGGAGCCAAACTACGAGCAGTACTTC	CATQREPNYEQYF
TRBV6-5	NA	TRBJ2-5	NA	TGTGCCAGCAGTTACGTCCCGGGAGCCCCCCAAGAGACCCAGTACTTC	CASSYVPGAPQETQYF
TRBV28	NA	TRBJ2-2	TRBD2	TGTGCCAGCAGTTTACTCACGGGAGGGGCAACCGGGGAGCTGTTTTTT	CASSLLTGGATGELFF
TRBV15	NA	TRBJ2-3	TRBD1	TGTGCCACCGGCAGGGGGACAGGGGGCGGAGCGGGAGGTGGCACAGATACGCAGTATTTT	CATGRGTGGGAGGGTDTQYF
TRBV6-1	once	TRBJ2-1	NA	TGTGCCAGCAGTCTTAGCGGTAAGCGGTACAATGAGCAGTTCTTC	CASSLSGKRYNEQFF
TRBV19	once	TRBJ1-4	NA	TGTGCCAGTAGTATACTTTCGGGATTGTCTAATGAAAAACTGTTTTTT	CASSILSGLSNEKLFF
TRBV2	few	TRBJ1-4	NA	TGTGCCAGCAGTGAACAGGGCAGGGTAGGAGAAAAACTGTTTTTT	CASSEQGRVGEKLFF
TRBV11-2	NA	TRBJ1-3	TRBD1	TGTGCCAGCTGGCCGGGGGACAGACTTAGCTCTGGAAACACCATATATTTT	CASWPGDRLSSGNTIYF
TRBV7-2	NA	TRBJ1-1	NA	TGTGCCAGCAGCTTAGGCCCAGTGGCCCGAGCTTTCTTT	CASSLGPVARAFF
TRBV21-1	NA	TRBJ2-7	NA	TGTGCCAGCAGCAAAGCTACTTTAACCTACGAGCAGTACTTC	CASSKATLTYEQYF
TRBV30	NA	TRBJ1-5	TRBD1	TGTGCCTGGGAGACAGGGGGTGGACAGCCCCAGCATTTT	CAWETGGGQPQHF
TRBV19	NA	TRBJ2-3	NA	TGTGCCAGTAAGTCCCCGCGGGCGACGCAGTATTTT	CASKSPRATQYF
TRBV7-9	NA	TRBJ2-7	TRBD1	TGTGCCAGCAGCTTGAGACAGGGTTTTGGCGAGCAGTACTTC	CASSLRQGFGEQYF
TRBV6-5	NA	TRBJ1-2	NA	TGTGCCAGCACCGAACGTCTCAGGGGCGCAGAAGGCTACACCTTC	CASTERLRGAEGYTF
TRBV10-3	NA	TRBJ1-2	TRBD1	TGTGCCATCAGTGAGGTGGGACAGGGGGTTCGTGGCTACACCTTC	CAISEVGQGVRGYTF
TRBV11-3	NA	TRBJ1-1	NA	TGTGCCAGCAGCTCTGCGGGGTCTATGGTTGGAACTGAAGCTTTCTTT	CASSSAGSMVGTEAFF
TRBV30	NA	TRBJ1-5	TRBD1	TGTGCCTGGAATACAGGGGGAAATAGCAATCAGCCCCAGCATTTT	CAWNTGGNSNQPQHF
TRBV7-9	NA	TRBJ2-5	TRBD1	TGTGCCAGCAGCTTAACGGGACAGGGGGCGGGGGAGCAGTACTTC	CASSLTGQGAGEQYF
TRBV6-5	NA	TRBJ1-1	NA	TGTGCCAGCAGTTACGGAGGGGAGGGCCAAAGGGCTGAAGCTTTCTTT	CASSYGGEGQRAEAFF
TRBV10-1	once	TRBJ1-2	NA	TGCGCCAGCCCCCGGGACAAATTTAACTATGGCTACACCTTC	CASPRDKFNYGYTF
TRBV28	NA	TRBJ2-7	TRBD1	TGTGCCAGCACCTCAGGGGGCAAGTACGAGCAGTACTTC	CASTSGGKYEQYF
TRBV2	NA	TRBJ2-4	NA	TGTGCCGGCAAAGAGGAGTTAGCCAAAAACATTCAGTACTTC	CAGKEELAKNIQYF
TRBV27	NA	TRBJ2-1	TRBD2	TGTGCCAGCAGTATAAAAAAAGCGGGAGCCCACCGGGATAATGAGCAGTTCTTC	CASSIKKAGAHRDNEQFF
TRBV19	NA	TRBJ2-1	TRBD2	TGTGCCAGTAGTACCGGGACTAGTGGTCATGAGCAGTTCTTC	CASSTGTSGHEQFF
TRBV6-6	NA	TRBJ2-2	NA	TGTGCCAGCAGGGCTGGAGGGAACACCGGGGAGCTGTTTTTT	CASRAGGNTGELFF
TRBV7-2	NA	TRBJ2-7	NA	TGTGCCAGCAGCCTGGGGGCCCGGGGCCCAAACGAGCAGTACTTC	CASSLGARGPNEQYF
TRBV5-1	NA	TRBJ1-1	NA	TGCGCCAGCAGCCCTCAGGGGAACACTGAAGCTTTCTTT	CASSPQGNTEAFF
TRBV7-6	NA	TRBJ2-1	NA	TGTGCCAGCAGCTTAGGTTTTTTGAGTGGTGAGCAGTTCTTC	CASSLGFLSGEQFF
TRBV11-2	NA	TRBJ2-5	TRBD2	TGTGCCAGCAGCCCAGCGGGAGTGGAGACCCAGTACTTC	CASSPAGVETQYF
TRBV2	NA	TRBJ2-1	NA	TGTGCCAGCGGAACCCCCCAGCGCGAGGTAGCCTTTAGCAATGAGCAGTTCTTC	CASGTPQREVAFSNEQFF
TRBV5-1	NA	TRBJ2-5	TRBD2	TGCGCCAGCAGCTTGGGCTTCGTGACTAGCGGGAGGGCCTGGGAGACCCAGTACTTC	CASSLGFVTSGRAWETQYF
TRBV28	NA	TRBJ2-4	TRBD1	TGTGCCAGCAGCTCACTTGACAGGGCGGATTACATTCAGTACTTC	CASSSLDRADYIQYF
TRBV15	few	TRBJ2-7	NA	TGTGCCACCAGCAGAGACCTCTACGAGCAGTACTTC	CATSRDLYEQYF
TRBV6-1	NA	TRBJ2-7	NA	TGTGCCAGCAAAGAACCAGGGGTCGGGCCTTACGAGCAGTACTTC	CASKEPGVGPYEQYF
TRBV30	once	TRBJ1-2	NA	TGTGCCTGGACCCCAGGCTTCCTTTCCGACCACACCTTC	CAWTPGFLSDHTF
TRBV6-6	few	TRBJ2-2	NA	TGTGCCAGCAGTTACTCGAGAGGGAACACCGGGGAGCTGTTTTTT	CASSYSRGNTGELFF